Listed below are T cell receptor beta chains from one sample, sequenced in a study of somatic mutations in cytotoxic T cells in rheumatoid arthritis. Profiled with immunoSEQ multiplex PCR; TCRdb holds only in-frame clones, not every one. In the table there are 18,000 or so clones, less than 75% of which are singletons. Specimen: CD8+ T cells sorted from blood. These receptors all stem from a woman in her fifties or sixties in good health. Both conserved end residues are part of each CDR3.

V: TRBV5-4; CDR3: CASSFRLGGPAPYEQYF
V: TRBV15; CDR3: CATSGTGGEGEKLFF
V: TRBV13; CDR3: CASSLGGRGEAFF
V: TRBV5-4; CDR3: CASSAGTAEQYF
V: TRBV11-3; CDR3: CASSLERGSSYEQYF
V: TRBV10-2; CDR3: CASSAPGANEQFF
V: TRBV9; CDR3: CASSGLYGYTF
V: TRBV19; CDR3: CASNPAGPGDEQYF
V: TRBV18; CDR3: CARKLAGGLEVQYF
V: TRBV30; CDR3: CAWSVAGKLFF
V: TRBV2; CDR3: CASSGERGIGGEQYF
V: TRBV6-1; CDR3: CASSEAIGTGDEKLFF
V: TRBV27; CDR3: CASSFPGRQGEQFF
V: TRBV4-1; CDR3: CASSQAPGRPTYEQYF
V: TRBV6-1; CDR3: CASSERSVFLGSPLHF
V: TRBV30; CDR3: CAWKLYGYTF
V: TRBV7-9; CDR3: CASSPVRQYGYTF
V: TRBV29-1; CDR3: CSVEDSRDSYEQYF
V: TRBV2; CDR3: CASSEAAGGPYNEQFF
V: TRBV27; CDR3: CASSHTGTSGVYNEQFF
V: TRBV25-1; CDR3: CASSDSMYGYTF
V: TRBV9; CDR3: CASSVFTRQGNTEAFF
V: TRBV7-9; CDR3: CASSPGDTEAFF
V: TRBV7-9; CDR3: CASSRTGVTYEQYF
V: TRBV9; CDR3: CASSVAGQSYNEQFF
V: TRBV9; CDR3: CASSVHHRNNEKLFF
V: TRBV7-9; CDR3: CASSPTSGGRYNEQFF
V: TRBV5-1; CDR3: CASSLAGRGHQETQYF
V: TRBV7-9; CDR3: CASSLGGTRSGQPQHF
V: TRBV27; CDR3: CASSVGLAASYNEQFF
V: TRBV19; CDR3: CASSISPTTAGGGTGLYF
V: TRBV12-5; CDR3: CASQLRGANTEAFF
V: TRBV6-6; CDR3: CASSYGLLYGYTF
V: TRBV29-1; CDR3: CSVEQTTGDYGYTF
V: TRBV27; CDR3: CASSPLGGRTEAFF